These 31 T cell receptor beta chains share one sample of origin, sequenced in a study of shared clonotypes between healthy human individuals (dated by TCRdb to the early 2020s). The library was generated by the immunoSEQ multiplex PCR assay. TCRdb re-hosts the immuneACCESS table, in-frame sequences only. Its copies lack some clones; in the studies checked, an unresolved V gene accounts for under half of them, and the cause for the rest is not known. The sample table lists about 2.4 million clones, 93% of them with a count of one. The ten largest account for approximately 0.37% of the sample. The sample was naive CD4+ T cells from PBMCs. The cell subset or site label for this specimen denotes: CD45RA+ positively selected. The receptors were sampled from a man younger than 30 in good health. Some clones in this sample may be carry-over from other donors' samples.

The chain has TRBV4-1 and TRBJ1-5; D possibly corresponds to TRBD1 (5 bases). Germline V CDR1 and CDR2: MGHRA, YSYEKL. The CDR3 length is 18 residues. V shed 1 base and J shed 2 bases, with 18 bases lying between them. DNA of the CDR3: TGCGCCAGCAGCCAAGGGGTGGCAGGGCTAAATGGCAATCAGCCCCAGCATTTT. Its protein is CASSQGVAGLNGNQPQHF.

The chain combines TRBV30 with TRBJ1-4; D unresolved. Germline assignment: CDR1 GTSNPN and CDR2 SVGIG (reference sequence). V dropped 0 bases and J dropped 9 bases, with 14 bases sitting between them. The CDR3 length is 14 residues. The CDR3 loop is CAWSVGIPHQKLFF. The CDR3 DNA sequence: TGTGCCTGGAGTGTAGGGATCCCCCATCAAAAACTGTTTTTT.

The V call is TRBV30, the J call TRBJ2-2; D is unresolved. The CDR3 has 11 residues. Germline CDR1 reads GTSNPN; CDR2 reads SVGIG (reference sequence). Trimming took off 2 bases at V and 7 bases at J, with 5 bases between the two ends. The CDR3 region is CAWSLRGELFF. DNA for the CDR3: TGTGCCTGGAGTTTGCGCGGGGAGCTGTTTTTT.

The V gene is TRBV9, the J gene TRBJ2-2; 7 nucleotides match TRBD1. This CDR3 comprises 14 residues. The junction had 3 bases not matched to a gene; V was cut back by 2 bases and J by 5 bases. From germline, CDR1 is SGDLS and CDR2 YYNGEE. The CDR3 region is CASSVGQRTGELFF. The CDR3 nucleotides read TGTGCCAGCAGCGTGGGACAGAGGACCGGGGAGCTGTTTTTT.

This clone was counted between two and nine times. J is TRBJ1-1 and V is TRBV29-1; D possibly corresponds to TRBD1 (6 bases). Germline V lookup: CDR1 SQVTM, CDR2 ANQGSEA. Trimming left V 8 bases short and J 10 bases short, with 17 bases between. The CDR3 extends over 11 amino acids. The CDR3 sequence: CSSASQGPAFF. The CDR3 DNA sequence: TGCAGCTCGGCGTCGCAGGGGCCAGCTTTCTTT.

The chain is built from TRBV19 and TRBJ2-7, with TRBD2 matching over 7 bases. J was trimmed by 0 bases and V by 6 bases; bases with no gene match: 5. Per germline, CDR1 LNHDA and CDR2 SQIVND (reference sequence). The CDR3 has 14 residues. CDR3 in amino acids: CASRPASGSYEQYF. Written as DNA, the CDR3 is TGTGCCAGTAGACCCGCTAGCGGCTCCTACGAGCAGTACTTC.

Comment on this clone: Other DNA sequences of this sample code for an identical CDR3. The CDR3 nucleotides read TGTGCCAGCAGTTTAAAGGGGACAGATACGCAGTATTTT. Translating it yields CASSLKGTDTQYF. The genes are TRBV28 and TRBJ2-3, with a weak D call TRBD1 (5 bases). The length of the CDR3 is 13 residues. V shed 2 bases and J shed 3 bases, with 6 bases lying between them. From germline, CDR1 is MDHEN and CDR2 SYDVKM. The variable domain in full, with the rest retrieved from reference TRBV28 and TRBJ2-3, is DVKVTQSSRYLVKRTGEKVFLECVQDMDHENMFWYRQDPGLGLRLIYFSYDVKMKEKGDIPEGYSVSREKKERFSLILESASTNQTSMYLCASSLKGTDTQYFGPGTRLTVL.

Concerning this clone: Other nucleotide sequences in the sample specify the same CDR3. V gene TRBV9 combines with J gene TRBJ2-1, with 7 bases that match TRBD2. This CDR3 region has 15 residues. The V segment lost 2 bases and the J segment 4 bases; nucleotides outside the gene matches: 6. The germline CDR1 and CDR2 sequences are SGDLS and YYNGEE. The chain's CDR3 is CASSVASGVYNEQFF. The CDR3, as DNA: TGTGCCAGCAGCGTCGCTAGCGGAGTTTACAATGAGCAGTTCTTC.

The CDR3 DNA reads TGCAGTGCGGAACAGAGCACTGAAGCTTTCTTT. Translated: CSAEQSTEAFF. The chain is built from TRBV20-1 and TRBJ1-1; D ambiguous. This CDR3 has 11 residues. Trimming shortened V by 6 bases and J by 4 bases, and 9 bases separated the two germline ends. Germline-derived CDR1 and CDR2 are DFQATT and SNEGSKA (reference sequence).

The CDR3 coding sequence is TGTGCCAGCAGTTTCAGGCCCATTGGACAGGGTTTTTACGAGCAGTACTTC. As protein: CASSFRPIGQGFYEQYF. The chain links TRBV27 to TRBJ2-7; 8 bases fit TRBD1. The CDR3 is made up of 17 amino acids. Germline loops: CDR1 MNHEY, CDR2 SMNVEV (reference sequence). J gave up 4 bases and V 3 bases, and 14 bases lay outside the gene matches.

J is TRBJ1-2 and V is TRBV29-1, with 10 bases aligning to TRBD1. V lost 3 bases to trimming and J lost 8 bases; unmatched junction nucleotides: 12. CDR1 and CDR2 from the germline V gene are SQVTM and ANQGSEA. The CDR3 runs 15 residues. The CDR3 sequence is CSVELATGGSRGYTF. The CDR3 DNA is TGCAGCGTTGAGTTGGCGACAGGGGGCTCGAGAGGCTACACCTTC.

The rearrangement joins TRBV5-8 to TRBJ1-2, with D unclear. The CDR3 spans 15 residues. CDR1 and CDR2 from the germline V gene are SGHTS and YDEGEE. Trimming took off 2 bases at V and 4 bases at J, with 15 bases between the two ends. As DNA, the CDR3 is TGTGCCAGCAGCTTTGGTGCGGCGGTCTCCTATGGCTACACCTTC. This sequence encodes CASSFGAAVSYGYTF.

The table lists this clone with a count of one. The CDR3 sequence: CASSRPAGGGGYTF. Here the CDR3 DNA reads TGCGCCAGCAGCCGGCCAGCAGGGGGCGGTGGCTACACCTTC. This chain uses TRBV4-1 with TRBJ1-2; 8 nucleotides line up with TRBD1. The CDR3 extends over 14 amino acids. The germline V gene encodes CDR1 MGHRA and CDR2 YSYEKL. The J segment lost 7 bases and the V segment lost 4 bases, leaving 8 bases of the junction unmatched.

The chain joins TRBV5-1 to TRBJ2-1; the match to TRBD1 covers 9 bases. CDR3 length equals 16 residues. The J segment lost 4 bases and the V segment lost 4 bases, leaving 9 bases of the junction unmatched. Germline lookup yields CDR1 SGHRS and CDR2 YFSETQ. CDR3 DNA: TGCGCCAGCAGCCTCGGAGCTGGGACAGGGTACAATGAGCAGTTCTTC. This codes for CASSLGAGTGYNEQFF.

With respect to this clone: The sample has other DNA sequences that encode this CDR3 too. This chain uses TRBV7-3 with TRBJ1-1, with 10 bases matching TRBD1. The germline gives CDR1 SGHTA, CDR2 FQGTGA. V shed 4 bases, J shed 4 bases, and the junction held 6 bases outside the gene matches. This CDR3 has 15 amino acids. Here the CDR3 reads CASSSRQGARTEAFF. The CDR3 nucleotides are TGTGCCAGCAGCTCAAGACAGGGGGCGCGCACTGAAGCTTTCTTT.

The chain has TRBV27 and TRBJ1-4; D is undetermined. V lost 0 bases and J 2 bases, leaving 10 bases between the germline ends. This CDR3 spans 16 amino acids. Germline V gene data show CDR1 as MNHEY and CDR2 as SMNVEV (reference sequence). DNA for the CDR3: TGTGCCAGCAGTTTATCCCGGGGTGGGACTAATGAAAAACTGTTTTTT. Its protein product is CASSLSRGGTNEKLFF.

The J gene is TRBJ1-5, the V gene TRBV2, with D possibly being TRBD1 (5 bases). V shed 2 bases and J shed 9 bases, with 14 bases lying between them. This CDR3 has 14 amino acids. Germline V gene lookup returns CDR1 SNHLY and CDR2 FYNNEI. CDR3 in amino acids: CASSEYGRGGPQHF. DNA for the CDR3: TGTGCCAGCAGTGAATATGGACGCGGGGGGCCCCAGCATTTT.

The chain employs TRBV28 and TRBJ2-2; no definite D call. This CDR3 spans 13 amino acids. The V end lost 3 bases, the J end lost 7 bases, and 9 bases lay between the germline ends. From germline, CDR1 is MDHEN and CDR2 SYDVKM. CDR3 sequence: CASSFDSHGELFF. The CDR3 DNA reads as TGTGCCAGCAGTTTCGATTCGCACGGGGAGCTGTTTTTT.

The chain is built from TRBV7-3 and TRBJ2-6; D ambiguous. The germline V gene encodes CDR1 SGHTA and CDR2 FQGTGA. The germline V and J ends were trimmed by 4 bases and 1 base, with 14 bases remaining between them. This CDR3 comprises 17 residues. The CDR3 loop reads CASSSAPVGSGANVLTF. The CDR3 bases are TGTGCCAGCAGCTCTGCGCCGGTGGGGTCTGGGGCCAACGTCCTGACTTTC.

J is TRBJ1-3 and V is TRBV19; tentatively, D is TRBD1 (6 bases). CDR3 length: 14 residues. The V gene's germline CDR1 is LNHDA and CDR2 SQIVND (reference sequence). Trimming stripped 10 bases from V and 4 bases from J, with 17 bases between. The CDR3 protein is CATSRGVDGNTIYF. The CDR3 nucleotides read TGTGCCACCTCCAGGGGAGTGGACGGAAACACCATATATTTT.

This sequence joins TRBV6-5 and TRBJ1-1; D may be TRBD1 (6 bases). The germline V and J ends were trimmed by 0 bases and 1 base, with 9 bases remaining between them. The CDR3 runs to 15 residues. CDR1 is MNHEY and CDR2 is SVGAGI in the germline V gene. In DNA form, the CDR3 reads TGTGCCAGCAGTTACTCCGCGACAGGGAACACTGAAGCTTTCTTT. Its translation: CASSYSATGNTEAFF.

The chain links TRBV5-1 to TRBJ2-2, with D possibly TRBD1 on 5 matching bases. V lost 0 bases, J lost 0 bases, and 12 bases lay in between. The CDR3 spans 17 residues. Germline V gene lookup returns CDR1 SGHRS and CDR2 YFSETQ. CDR3 amino acids: CASSLAVPRANTGELFF. The CDR3 nucleotides are TGCGCCAGCAGCTTGGCCGTACCCAGGGCGAACACCGGGGAGCTGTTTTTT. The full variable domain, in which reference TRBV5-1 and TRBJ2-2 provide the parts outside the CDR3, is KAGVTQTPRYLIKTRGQQVTLSCSPISGHRSVSWYQQTPGQGLQFLFEYFSETQRNKGNFPGRFSGRQFSNSRSEMNVSTLELGDSALYLCASSLAVPRANTGELFFGEGSRLTVL.

The sample holds one count of this clone. The rearrangement joins TRBV9 to TRBJ2-2; D gene unclear. V gave up 2 bases and J gave up 2 bases, with 19 bases separating them. The CDR3 is 18 residues long. Germline V gene lookup returns CDR1 SGDLS and CDR2 YYNGEE. CDR3 DNA sequence: TGTGCCAGCAGCGTGCGACCCACATATGGCCTAAACACCGGGGAGCTGTTTTTT. Translating it yields CASSVRPTYGLNTGELFF.

The chain uses TRBV5-1 and TRBJ2-5, with D perhaps TRBD1 or TRBD2 (6 bases each). This CDR3 region has 16 residues. The germline CDR1 and CDR2 sequences are SGHRS and YFSETQ. V was clipped by 4 bases and J by 0 bases, with 16 bases between them. CDR3 amino acids: CASSEGGLVYQETQYF. In DNA, the CDR3 is TGCGCCAGCAGCGAGGGGGGACTTGTCTACCAAGAGACCCAGTACTTC. The full variable domain, with the rest looked up from reference TRBV5-1 and TRBJ2-5, is KAGVTQTPRYLIKTRGQQVTLSCSPISGHRSVSWYQQTPGQGLQFLFEYFSETQRNKGNFPGRFSGRQFSNSRSEMNVSTLELGDSALYLCASSEGGLVYQETQYFGPGTRLLVL.

The rearrangement links TRBV18 to TRBJ2-7, with 12 bases aligning to TRBD2. The CDR3 contains 18 residues. Germline V lookup: CDR1 KGHSH, CDR2 LQKENI. V lost 2 bases and J lost 0; bases outside the gene matches: 8. DNA for the CDR3: TGTGCCAGCTCACCATTCGCCCTAGCGGGAGGGCGCTCCTACGAGCAGTACTTC. It encodes CASSPFALAGGRSYEQYF.

The gene calls are TRBV5-5 and TRBJ2-7; D is possibly TRBD1 or TRBD2 (5 bases each). Germline-derived CDR1 and CDR2 are SGHKS and YYEKEE (reference sequence). The ends were cut back, 2 bases at V and 4 bases at J, with 19 bases in the middle. This CDR3 contains 16 residues. CDR3 DNA sequence: TGTGCCAGCAGCTTACTACCGGGGCAGAGGTTGTACGAGCAGTACTTC. Residues: CASSLLPGQRLYEQYF.

The genes are TRBV6-1 and TRBJ1-1; D ambiguous. V was trimmed by 6 bases and J by 7 bases, leaving 15 bases between them. This CDR3 comprises 13 residues. Germline V gives CDR1 MNHNS, CDR2 SASEGT. The CDR3 protein is CASSPGSGLEAFF. The CDR3 bases are TGTGCCAGCAGCCCGGGGAGCGGTCTTGAAGCTTTCTTT.

On this clone itself: This sample also contains other DNA sequences that code for the same CDR3. This chain uses TRBV9 with TRBJ1-4; 10 bases line up with TRBD1. The trim removed 3 bases at V and 5 bases at J, leaving 4 bases unmatched. Germline V gene lookup returns CDR1 SGDLS and CDR2 YYNGEE. The CDR3 extends over 15 amino acids. For the CDR3, the DNA is TGTGCCAGCAGCGCCCGGACAGGGGGAAATGAAAAACTGTTTTTT. Translation: CASSARTGGNEKLFF. Full variable domain (outside the CDR3, taken from reference TRBV9 and TRBJ1-4): DSGVTQTPKHLITATGQRVTLRCSPRSGDLSVYWYQQSLDQGLQFLIQYYNGEERAKGNILERFSAQQFPDLHSELNLSSLELGDSALYFCASSARTGGNEKLFFGSGTQLSVL.

The chain links TRBV7-7 to TRBJ2-1, with a possible D match to TRBD1 (5 bases). Germline V gene lookup returns CDR1 SSHAT and CDR2 FNYEAQ (reference sequence). With 2 bases removed from V and 2 bases from J, the gap between germline ends came to 16 bases. This CDR3 has 17 residues. The CDR3 loop reads CASSLTDSPSPYNEQFF. CDR3 DNA: TGTGCCAGCAGCTTAACTGACAGCCCCTCCCCCTACAATGAGCAGTTCTTC.

This chain joins TRBV5-1 and TRBJ2-4; D remains unclear. With 2 bases removed from V and 0 bases from J, the gap between germline ends came to 15 bases. The CDR3 spans 17 residues. CDR1 and CDR2 (germline): SGHRS, YFSETQ. CDR3 amino acids: CASSFTEKTLAKNIQYF. The CDR3 bases are TGCGCCAGCAGCTTTACCGAGAAGACCCTAGCCAAAAACATTCAGTACTTC.

The V call is TRBV27, the J call TRBJ2-1; D not resolved. The CDR3 consists of 14 residues. V was shortened by 6 bases and J by 2 bases, with 11 bases between the two germline ends. Germline CDR1 and CDR2: MNHEY and SMNVEV (reference sequence). As DNA, the CDR3 is TGTGCCAGCAGGGTCCCCGGACCCTACAATGAGCAGTTCTTC. Its protein product is CASRVPGPYNEQFF.